The 19 T cell receptor beta chains presented below share a single source sample, sequenced in a study of blood T cell repertoires in COVID-19. Libraries were prepared by immunoSEQ multiplex PCR; TCRdb keeps only in-frame clonotypes and omits some of them. The sample includes about 70,000 clones, about four fifths of them seen just once. The specimen sequenced was peripheral blood. These receptors were collected from a woman in her sixties or seventies with acute or convalescent COVID-19.

The chain recombines TRBV6-2 or TRBV6-3 with TRBJ2-3; no firm D call. Germline V gene data show CDR1 as MNHEY and CDR2 as SVGEGT. Trimming removed 6 bases at V and 0 bases at J, with 22 bases between. CDR3 length: 18 residues. The CDR3 nucleotides read TGTGCCAGCAGCTCAACTGTACTATTGAGGCGTAGCACAGATACGCAGTATTTT. It codes for CASSSTVLLRRSTDTQYF.

V usage is TRBV5-1 and J usage is TRBJ2-2, with 8 bases identical to TRBD2. The V gene's germline CDR1 is SGHRS and CDR2 YFSETQ. Trimming removed 0 bases from V and 6 bases from J; junction bases left unmatched: 4. This CDR3 has 15 residues. CDR3 sequence (DNA): TGCGCCAGCAGCTTGGCGGGAGGGACGGCCGGGGAGCTGTTTTTT. Translated: CASSLAGGTAGELFF.

As for this clone: Distinct nucleotide sequences in the sample also encode this CDR3. The J gene is TRBJ1-3, the V gene TRBV6-5; a weak D match, TRBD1 (6 bases). The CDR3 covers 14 residues. The V gene's germline CDR1 is MNHEY and CDR2 SVGAGI. Between the trimmed V and J ends, which lost 5 bases and 0 bases, there was a span of 8 bases. The CDR3 coding sequence is TGTGCCAGCAGTCGACAGGTCTCTGGAAACACCATATATTTT. Translated: CASSRQVSGNTIYF.

This chain uses TRBV5-1 with TRBJ2-2, with D possibly being TRBD2 (5 bases). V lost 2 bases and J 5 bases, leaving 19 bases between the germline ends. This CDR3 spans 17 amino acids. Germline values: CDR1 SGHRS, CDR2 YFSETQ. The CDR3 reads CASSLYSTAAGTGELFF. The CDR3, as DNA: TGCGCCAGCAGCTTATATAGCACCGCTGCGGGTACCGGGGAGCTGTTTTTT.

This sequence joins TRBV7-6 and TRBJ1-1; 7 bases map to TRBD1. Germline V gene lookup returns CDR1 SGHVS and CDR2 FNYEAQ. The CDR3 is 13 residues long. V lost 5 bases, J lost 10 bases, and 10 bases stayed unmatched. In nucleotides, the CDR3 is TGTGCCAGCAGCGCAGGAACAGGGGTAGCAGCTTTCTTT. Its translation is CASSAGTGVAAFF.

CDR3 amino acids: CASSTTVYEQYF. In nucleotides, the CDR3 is TGTGCCAGCAGCACCACTGTATACGAGCAGTACTTC. The rearrangement links TRBV7-2 to TRBJ2-7; D ambiguous. The V gene lost 5 bases and the J gene lost 4 bases, with 9 bases spanning the gap. This CDR3 is built from 12 residues. Per the germline V gene, CDR1 is SGHTA and CDR2 is FQGNSA. The variable domain in full, completed from reference TRBV7-2 and TRBJ2-7, reads GAGVSQSPSNKVTEKGKDVELRCDPISGHTALYWYRQSLGQGLEFLIYFQGNSAPDKSGLPSDRFSAERTGGSVSTLTIQRTQQEDSAVYLCASSTTVYEQYFGPGTRLTVT.

The chain links TRBV6-5 to TRBJ2-7; D is unresolved. The CDR3 is 11 amino acids. V dropped 8 bases and J dropped 2 bases, with 7 bases sitting between them. CDR1 is MNHEY, CDR2 SVGAGI, per germline. CDR3 region: CASGRTYEQYF. The CDR3 region has the DNA TGTGCCAGCGGCCGAACCTACGAGCAGTACTTC.

The chain recombines TRBV7-2 with TRBJ2-1, with 9 bases aligning to TRBD2. The CDR3 spans 15 residues. Losses at the gene ends were 4 bases for V and 2 bases for J; bases not matched to a gene: 3. The germline CDR1 and CDR2 sequences are SGHTA and FQGNSA. CDR3 nucleotides: TGTGCCAGCAGCTCCGCGGGGGGGCCCTACAATGAGCAGTTCTTC. The encoded protein is CASSSAGGPYNEQFF.

In nucleotides, the CDR3 is TGTGCCACCGACAGGGGTTGGGGGAGCAATCAGCCCCAGCATTTT. Translating it yields CATDRGWGSNQPQHF. This chain uses TRBV19 with TRBJ1-5; 8 bases are a match to TRBD1. Losses at the gene ends were 10 bases for V and 1 base for J; bases not matched to a gene: 9. The length of the CDR3 is 15 residues. In germline, CDR1 is LNHDA, CDR2 SQIVND (reference sequence).

Only a few counts were recorded for this clone. The V and J genes are TRBV14 and TRBJ2-7, with a tentative D call TRBD1 (5 bases). The CDR3 consists of 14 residues. Deletions cut 4 bases from V and 2 bases from J, with 12 bases between. Germline V gene lookup returns CDR1 SGHDN and CDR2 FVKESK. The CDR3 protein is CASSPQTATYEQYF. Here the CDR3 DNA reads TGTGCCAGCAGCCCCCAGACAGCTACCTACGAGCAGTACTTC.

The chain combines TRBV4-3 with TRBJ2-5; 8 bases line up with TRBD1. Losses at the gene ends were 1 base for V and 2 bases for J; bases not matched to a gene: 6. The length of the CDR3 is 16 residues. From germline, CDR1 is LGHNA and CDR2 YSLEER. The CDR3 DNA reads as TGCGCCAGCAGCCAAGTATGGACAGGGCCTCAAGAGACCCAGTACTTC. It translates to CASSQVWTGPQETQYF.

The CDR3 DNA reads as TGTGCCAGCAGCTGGACTGGACTTTATAGCAATCAGCCCCAGCATTTT. It is translated as CASSWTGLYSNQPQHF. The chain carries TRBV7-2 and TRBJ1-5; no clear D gene. The CDR3 sequence is 16 residues long. Per germline, CDR1 SGHTA and CDR2 FQGNSA. The ends were cut back, 4 bases at V and 0 bases at J, with 13 bases in the middle. Full variable domain (missing parts from reference TRBV7-2 and TRBJ1-5): GAGVSQSPSNKVTEKGKDVELRCDPISGHTALYWYRQSLGQGLEFLIYFQGNSAPDKSGLPSDRFSAERTGGSVSTLTIQRTQQEDSAVYLCASSWTGLYSNQPQHFGDGTRLSIL.

The chain is built from TRBV27 and TRBJ1-1; D is uncertain. Trimming removed 3 bases at V and 0 bases at J, with 8 bases between. The germline CDR1 and CDR2 sequences are MNHEY and SMNVEV (reference sequence). The CDR3 extends over 14 amino acids. CDR3 sequence (DNA): TGTGCCAGCAGTTTCGGAGGGTTGAACACTGAAGCTTTCTTT. Its translation is CASSFGGLNTEAFF.

The chain employs TRBV12-3 or TRBV12-4 and TRBJ2-7, with D perhaps matching TRBD2 (6 bases). V was clipped by 3 bases and J by 8 bases, with 14 bases between them. CDR3 length: 13 residues. In nucleotides, the CDR3 is TGTGCCAGCAGTTTTACGCCGCGGGAACAGCAGTACTTC. Amino acid sequence: CASSFTPREQQYF.

About this clone itself: A read error may produce the germline difference seen at one junction end. The chain recombines TRBV7-7 with TRBJ1-1, with D possibly being TRBD1 (5 bases). The V gene's germline CDR1 is SSHAT and CDR2 FNYEAQ (reference sequence). The CDR3 covers 13 residues. In nucleotides, the CDR3 is TGTGCTAGCAGCTTAAGACAGCACACTGAAGCTTTCTTT. Amino acids: CASSLRQHTEAFF.

The V gene is TRBV2, the J gene TRBJ2-1, with TRBD2 as a possible D gene (6 bases). Deletions cut 0 bases from V and 6 bases from J, with 9 bases between. Germline loops: CDR1 SNHLY, CDR2 FYNNEI. The CDR3 is 14 residues long. Here the CDR3 reads CASSEATSSNEQFF. As DNA, the CDR3 is TGTGCCAGCAGTGAAGCGACTAGTAGCAATGAGCAGTTCTTC. Full variable domain (missing parts from reference TRBV2 and TRBJ2-1): EPEVTQTPSHQVTQMGQEVILRCVPISNHLYFYWYRQILGQKVEFLVSFYNNEISEKSEIFDDQFSVERPDGSNFTLKIRSTKLEDSAMYFCASSEATSSNEQFFGPGTRLTVL.

This chain connects TRBV11-2 to TRBJ2-7; 12 bases match TRBD1. The CDR3 has 17 amino acids. V lost 5 bases to trimming and J lost 3 bases; unmatched junction nucleotides: 11. Germline V gene lookup returns CDR1 SGHAT and CDR2 FQNNGV. CDR3 residues: CASSHPSGTGGIYEQYF. CDR3 coding DNA: TGTGCCAGCAGCCACCCGTCCGGGACAGGGGGCATCTACGAGCAGTACTTC. The full variable domain, its missing parts supplied by reference TRBV11-2 and TRBJ2-7, is EAGVAQSPRYKIIEKRQSVAFWCNPISGHATLYWYQQILGQGPKLLIQFQNNGVVDDSQLPKDRFSAERLKGVDSTLKIQPAKLEDSAVYLCASSHPSGTGGIYEQYFGPGTRLTVT.

This clone was counted between two and nine times. The sample has other DNA sequences that encode this CDR3 too. This chain connects TRBV30 to TRBJ1-2; TRBD1 might be the D (6 bases). The ends were cut back, 2 bases at V and 5 bases at J, with 12 bases in the middle. CDR1 GTSNPN and CDR2 SVGIG come from the germline V gene (reference sequence). The CDR3 is made up of 13 amino acids. The CDR3 DNA is TGTGCCTGGAGTCCCACAGGGAGTTATGGCTACACCTTC. Protein: CAWSPTGSYGYTF.

V and J are TRBV6-2 or TRBV6-3 and TRBJ2-7, with D possibly TRBD1 on 5 matching bases. The CDR3 loop spans 13 amino acids. Germline lookup yields CDR1 MNHEY and CDR2 SVGEGT. Between the trimmed V and J ends, which lost 5 bases and 3 bases, there was a span of 11 bases. This CDR3 is CASSRTLSYEQYF. CDR3 in DNA: TGTGCCAGCAGTCGGACACTAAGCTACGAGCAGTACTTC.